This T cell receptor (beta chain) was found in a study of CD8+ T cells in alopecia areata. The overall study: The drug, oral tofacitinib, was given to treated patients at 5 to 10 mg twice daily. Scalp area affected, as a percentage, set the severity score of treated patients.

Study findings and constraints: Alopecia totalis/universalis scalp especially showed more expanded CD8+ clones than normal scalp.

Trimming at V came to 6 bases and at J to 3 bases, leaving 6 bases not matched to a gene. The CDR3 covers 15 residues. Germline V gene data show CDR1 as SNHLY and CDR2 as FYNNEI. Extracted RNA was reverse transcribed, and the resulting cDNA served as sequencing template. Clones were sequenced by immunoSEQ multiplex PCR, and TCRdb holds only the in-frame ones, with some missing. The repertoire holds about 190,000 clones, around three fifths seen once, with 0.85% to 1.3% in the top ten. As for treatment: oral pan-JAK inhibitor, 5-10 mg twice daily. Comments on this clone: Its antigen is unknown.

V gene TRBV2 combines with J gene TRBJ1-4, with 8 bases that match TRBD1. This TCR derives from a human donor with alopecia areata. Material: CD4+ T cells sorted from blood, obtained at week 24, from a patient treated with tofacitinib. CDR3 in DNA: TGTGCCAGCAGGCCTTGGACAGGGCCTAATGAAAAACTGTTTTTT. It specifies CASRPWTGPNEKLFF.